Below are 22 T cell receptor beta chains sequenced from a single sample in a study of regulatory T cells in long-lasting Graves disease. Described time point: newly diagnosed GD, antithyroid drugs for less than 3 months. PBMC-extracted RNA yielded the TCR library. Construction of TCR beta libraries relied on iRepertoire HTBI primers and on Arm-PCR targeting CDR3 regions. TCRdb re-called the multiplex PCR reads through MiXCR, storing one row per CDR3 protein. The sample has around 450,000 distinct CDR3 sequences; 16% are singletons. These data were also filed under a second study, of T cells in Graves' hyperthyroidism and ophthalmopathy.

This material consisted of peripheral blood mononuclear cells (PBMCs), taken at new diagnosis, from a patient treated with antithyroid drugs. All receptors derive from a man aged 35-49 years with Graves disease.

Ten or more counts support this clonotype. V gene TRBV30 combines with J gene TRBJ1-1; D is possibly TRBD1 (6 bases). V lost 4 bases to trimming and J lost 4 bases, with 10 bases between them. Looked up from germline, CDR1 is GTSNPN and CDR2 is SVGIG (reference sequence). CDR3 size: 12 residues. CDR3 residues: CAWKMGATEAFF. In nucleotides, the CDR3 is TGTGCCTGGAAGATGGGGGCCACTGAAGCTTTCTTT.

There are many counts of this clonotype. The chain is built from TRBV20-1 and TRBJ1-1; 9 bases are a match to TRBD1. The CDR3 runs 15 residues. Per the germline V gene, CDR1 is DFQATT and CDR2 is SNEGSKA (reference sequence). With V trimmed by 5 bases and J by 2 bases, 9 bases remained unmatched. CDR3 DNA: TGCAGTGCTCTAGAAGGGACAGGGTTAAACACTGAAGCTTTCTTT. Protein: CSALEGTGLNTEAFF.

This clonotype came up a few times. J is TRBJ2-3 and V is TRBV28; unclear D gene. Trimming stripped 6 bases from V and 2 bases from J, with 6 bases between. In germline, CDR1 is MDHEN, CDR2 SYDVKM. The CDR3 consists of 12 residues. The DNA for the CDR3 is TGTGCCAGCAGCGGCCTCACAGATACGCAGTATTTT. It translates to CASSGLTDTQYF.

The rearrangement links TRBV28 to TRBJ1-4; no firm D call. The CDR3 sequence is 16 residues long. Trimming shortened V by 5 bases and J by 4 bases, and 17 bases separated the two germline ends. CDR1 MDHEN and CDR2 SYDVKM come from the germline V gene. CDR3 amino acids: CASSPGFVMGNEKLFF. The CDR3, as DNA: TGTGCCAGCAGTCCGGGATTCGTAATGGGTAATGAAAAACTGTTTTTT.

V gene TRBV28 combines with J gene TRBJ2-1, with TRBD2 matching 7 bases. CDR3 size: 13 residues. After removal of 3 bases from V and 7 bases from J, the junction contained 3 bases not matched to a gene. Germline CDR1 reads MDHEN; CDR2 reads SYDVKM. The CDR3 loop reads CASSFPGGNEQFF. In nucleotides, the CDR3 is TGTGCCAGCAGTTTCCCCGGGGGGAATGAGCAGTTCTTC.

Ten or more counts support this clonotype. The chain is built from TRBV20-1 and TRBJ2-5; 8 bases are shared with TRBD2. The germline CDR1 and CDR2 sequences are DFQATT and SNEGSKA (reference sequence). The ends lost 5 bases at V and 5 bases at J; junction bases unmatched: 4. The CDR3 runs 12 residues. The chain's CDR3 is CSARGGFETQYF. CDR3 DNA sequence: TGCAGTGCTCGCGGGGGGTTTGAGACCCAGTACTTC.

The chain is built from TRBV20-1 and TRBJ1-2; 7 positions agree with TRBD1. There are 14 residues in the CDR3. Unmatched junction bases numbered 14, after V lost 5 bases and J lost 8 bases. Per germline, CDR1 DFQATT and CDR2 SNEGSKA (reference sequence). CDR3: CSAPNPGQQAGYTF. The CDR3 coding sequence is TGCAGTGCTCCTAATCCGGGACAGCAGGCGGGCTACACCTTC.

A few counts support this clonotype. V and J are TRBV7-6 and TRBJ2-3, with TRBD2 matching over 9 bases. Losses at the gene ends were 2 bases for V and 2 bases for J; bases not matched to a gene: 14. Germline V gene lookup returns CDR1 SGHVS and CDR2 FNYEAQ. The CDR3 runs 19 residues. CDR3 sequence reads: CASSLTGVISGRYTDTQYF. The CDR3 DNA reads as TGTGCCAGCAGCTTAACTGGAGTGATTAGCGGGAGATACACAGATACGCAGTATTTT.

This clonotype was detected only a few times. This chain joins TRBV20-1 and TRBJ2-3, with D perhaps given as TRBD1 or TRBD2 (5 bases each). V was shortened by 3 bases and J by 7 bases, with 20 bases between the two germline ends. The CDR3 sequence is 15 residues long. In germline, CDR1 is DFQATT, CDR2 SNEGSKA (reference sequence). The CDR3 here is CSARSSGTSLNTQYF. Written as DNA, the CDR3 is TGCAGTGCTAGGTCCTCGGGGACCTCTTTAAATACGCAGTATTTT.

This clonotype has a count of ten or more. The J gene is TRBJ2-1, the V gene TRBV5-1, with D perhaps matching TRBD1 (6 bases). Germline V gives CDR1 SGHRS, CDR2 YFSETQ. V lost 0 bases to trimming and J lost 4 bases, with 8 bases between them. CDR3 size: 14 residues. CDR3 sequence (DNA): TGCGCCAGCAGCTTGGCCGACAGGTACAATGAGCAGTTCTTC. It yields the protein CASSLADRYNEQFF.

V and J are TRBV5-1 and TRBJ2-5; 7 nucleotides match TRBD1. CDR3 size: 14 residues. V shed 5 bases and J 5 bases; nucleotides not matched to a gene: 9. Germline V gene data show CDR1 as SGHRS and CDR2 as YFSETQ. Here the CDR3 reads CASSPTGSTETQYF. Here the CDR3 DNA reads TGCGCCAGCAGTCCGACAGGGTCTACGGAGACCCAGTACTTC.

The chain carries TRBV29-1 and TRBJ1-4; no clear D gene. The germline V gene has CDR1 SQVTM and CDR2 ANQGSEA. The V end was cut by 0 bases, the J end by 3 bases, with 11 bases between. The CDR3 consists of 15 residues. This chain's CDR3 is CSVEERGKANEKLFF. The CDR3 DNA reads TGCAGCGTTGAAGAGCGAGGGAAGGCTAATGAAAAACTGTTTTTT.

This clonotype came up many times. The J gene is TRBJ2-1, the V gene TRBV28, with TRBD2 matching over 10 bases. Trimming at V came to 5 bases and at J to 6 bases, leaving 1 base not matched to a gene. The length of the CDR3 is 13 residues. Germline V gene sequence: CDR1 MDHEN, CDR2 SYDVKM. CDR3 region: CASSGTSANEQFF. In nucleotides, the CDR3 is TGTGCCAGCAGTGGGACTAGCGCCAATGAGCAGTTCTTC.

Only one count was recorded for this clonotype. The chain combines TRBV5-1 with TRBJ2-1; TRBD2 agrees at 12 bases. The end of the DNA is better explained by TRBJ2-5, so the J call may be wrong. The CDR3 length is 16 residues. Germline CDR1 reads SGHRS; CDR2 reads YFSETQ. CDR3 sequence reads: CASSVTSGSGLETQYF. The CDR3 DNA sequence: TGCGCCAGCAGCGTGACTAGCGGGAGCGGTTTAGAGACCCAGTACTTC.

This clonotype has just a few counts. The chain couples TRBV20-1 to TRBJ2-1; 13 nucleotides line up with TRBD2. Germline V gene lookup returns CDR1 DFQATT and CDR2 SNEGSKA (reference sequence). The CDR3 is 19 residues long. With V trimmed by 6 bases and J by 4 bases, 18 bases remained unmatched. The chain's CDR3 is CSASGWDGLAGVAYNEQFF. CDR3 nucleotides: TGCAGTGCCTCGGGTTGGGATGGACTAGCGGGAGTGGCTTACAATGAGCAGTTCTTC.

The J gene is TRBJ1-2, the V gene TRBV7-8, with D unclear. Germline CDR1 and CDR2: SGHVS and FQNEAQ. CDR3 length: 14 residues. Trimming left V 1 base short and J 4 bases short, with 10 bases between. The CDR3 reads CASSLVDNLYGYTF. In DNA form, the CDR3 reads TGTGCCAGCAGCTTAGTCGACAACCTCTATGGCTACACCTTC.

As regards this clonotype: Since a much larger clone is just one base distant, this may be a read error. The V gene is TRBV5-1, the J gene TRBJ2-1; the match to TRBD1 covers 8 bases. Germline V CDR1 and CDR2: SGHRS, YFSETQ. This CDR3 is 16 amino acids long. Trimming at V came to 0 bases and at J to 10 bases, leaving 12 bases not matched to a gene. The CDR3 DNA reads TGCGCCAGCAGCTTGGGGGGGACAGGAGAGATCTACGAGCAGTTCTTC. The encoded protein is CASSLGGTGEIYEQFF.

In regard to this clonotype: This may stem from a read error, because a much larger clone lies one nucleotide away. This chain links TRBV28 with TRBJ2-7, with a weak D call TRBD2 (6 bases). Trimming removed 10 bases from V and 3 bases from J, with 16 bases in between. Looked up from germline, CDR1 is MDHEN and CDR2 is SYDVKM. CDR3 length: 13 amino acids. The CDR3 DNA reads TGTGCCACTGGGGGGACCAAAGACTACGAGCAGTACTTC. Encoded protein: CATGGTKDYEQYF. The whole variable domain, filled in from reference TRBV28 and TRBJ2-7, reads DVKVTQSSRYLVKRTGEKVFLECVQDMDHENMFWYRQDPGLGLRLIYFSYDVKMKEKGDIPEGYSVSREKKERFSLILESASTNQTSMYLCATGGTKDYEQYFGPGTRLTVT.

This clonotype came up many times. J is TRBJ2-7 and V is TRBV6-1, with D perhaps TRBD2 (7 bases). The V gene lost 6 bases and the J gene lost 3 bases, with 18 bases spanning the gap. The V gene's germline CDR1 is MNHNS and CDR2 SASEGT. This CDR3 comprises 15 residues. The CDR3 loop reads CASSTFGGRNYEQYF. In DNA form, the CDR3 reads TGTGCCAGCAGCACCTTCGGGGGGCGGAACTACGAGCAGTACTTC.

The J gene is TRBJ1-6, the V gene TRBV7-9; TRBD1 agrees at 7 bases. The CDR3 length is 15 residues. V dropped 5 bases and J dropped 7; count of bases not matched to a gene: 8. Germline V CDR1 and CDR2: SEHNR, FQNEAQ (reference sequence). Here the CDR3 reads CASSPARDRNSPLHF. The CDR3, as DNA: TGTGCCAGCAGCCCCGCACGGGACAGAAATTCACCCCTCCACTTT. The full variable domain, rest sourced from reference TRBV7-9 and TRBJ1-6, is DTGVSQNPRHKITKRGQNVTFRCDPISEHNRLYWYRQTLGQGPEFLTYFQNEAQLEKSRLLSDRFSAERPKGSFSTLEIQRTEQGDSAMYLCASSPARDRNSPLHFGNGTRLTVT.

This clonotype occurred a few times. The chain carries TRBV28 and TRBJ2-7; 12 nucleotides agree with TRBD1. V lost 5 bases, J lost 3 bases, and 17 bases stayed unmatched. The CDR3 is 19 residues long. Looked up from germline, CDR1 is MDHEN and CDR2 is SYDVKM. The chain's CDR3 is CASSIPRDRGLGTSYEQYF. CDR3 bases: TGTGCCAGCAGTATACCCCGGGACAGGGGGCTAGGGACTAGCTACGAGCAGTACTTC.

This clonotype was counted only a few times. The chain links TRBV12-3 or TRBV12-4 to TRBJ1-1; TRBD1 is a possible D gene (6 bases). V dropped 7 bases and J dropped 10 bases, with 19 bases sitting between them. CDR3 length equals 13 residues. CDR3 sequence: CASTRGGQRGAFF. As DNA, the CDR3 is TGTGCCAGCACCAGAGGGGGGCAGAGAGGAGCTTTCTTT.